The clone carrying this TCR beta chain was observed many times. This entry belongs to a study of early T cells in non-severe SARS-CoV-2 infection. TCRdb ran MiXCR on the 5' RACE reads and lists one entry per CDR3 protein. The sample has 55,000 to 65,000 distinct CDR3 sequences, roughly an eighth seen once. Germline CDR1 SGHDT, CDR2 YYEEEE. The V gene lost 1 base and the J gene lost 7 bases, with 9 bases spanning the gap. The CDR3 has 13 residues. This TCR came from an adult who was a healthcare worker with PCR-confirmed SARS-CoV-2 infection or an uninfected control (not recorded which). The gene calls are TRBV5-6 and TRBJ2-1; no clear D gene. Material: whole blood. The CDR3 DNA reads TGTGCCAGCAGCTTGTTTGTGGGGAATGAGCAGTTCTTC. As protein: CASSLFVGNEQFF.